This TCR beta chain was sequenced for a study of blood T cell repertoires in COVID-19. The repertoire was sequenced with immunoSEQ multiplex PCR; TCRdb's copy has only in-frame clones and lacks some. The sample holds over 85,000 clones; roughly 90% are singletons and the top ten take roughly 5.2%. V was trimmed by 1 base and J by 7 bases, leaving 4 bases between them. Germline CDR1 is MGHRA and CDR2 is YSYEKL. This CDR3 is 11 amino acids long. Specimen: peripheral blood. This clonotype originated in a woman between 45 and 65 years old with COVID-19, enrolled during active disease. The rearrangement joins TRBV4-1 to TRBJ1-1; unclear D gene. CDR3 amino acids: CASSQVNEAFF. The CDR3 DNA reads TGCGCCAGCAGCCAAGTTAATGAAGCTTTCTTT.